This T cell receptor beta chain was recovered during a study of blood T cell repertoires in COVID-19. This clone came up a few times. Generated by immunoSEQ multiplex PCR, the TCRdb table keeps only in-frame clones and is missing some. Here the sample spans some 190,000 clones, approximately 85% being singletons. The CDR3 runs 16 residues. Trimming shortened V by 6 bases and J by 4 bases, and 21 bases separated the two germline ends. Germline CDR1 is MNHEY and CDR2 is SVGEGT. This chain connects TRBV6-2 or TRBV6-3 to TRBJ1-1, with D unresolved. Sequencing input: peripheral blood. This receptor was identified in a woman aged 60-70 years with acute or convalescent COVID-19. The CDR3 here is CASSPYRTANSTEAFF. CDR3 nucleotide sequence: TGTGCCAGCAGCCCTTATCGAACTGCTAACTCCACTGAAGCTTTCTTT.